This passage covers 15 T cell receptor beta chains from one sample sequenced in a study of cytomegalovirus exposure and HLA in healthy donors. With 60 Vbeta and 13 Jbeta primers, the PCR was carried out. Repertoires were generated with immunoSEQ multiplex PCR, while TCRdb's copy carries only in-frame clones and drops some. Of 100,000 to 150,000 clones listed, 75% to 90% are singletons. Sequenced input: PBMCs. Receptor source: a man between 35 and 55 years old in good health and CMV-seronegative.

CDR3 coding DNA: TGTGCCAGCAGCTTGTTTAGCGGGGGAGCTACTAATGAGCAGTTCTTC. Translating it yields CASSLFSGGATNEQFF. This sequence joins TRBV11-3 and TRBJ2-1; 9 nucleotides align to TRBD2. CDR3 size: 16 residues. With 3 bases clipped from V and 7 bases from J, the junction kept 10 bases outside the gene matches. The germline V gene has CDR1 SGHNT and CDR2 YENEEA.

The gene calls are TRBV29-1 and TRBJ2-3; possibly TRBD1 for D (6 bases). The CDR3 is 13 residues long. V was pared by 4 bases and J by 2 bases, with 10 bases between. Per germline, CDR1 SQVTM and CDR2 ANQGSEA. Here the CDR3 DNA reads TGCAGCGTTGGACAGGACGCCACAGATACGCAGTATTTT. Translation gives CSVGQDATDTQYF.

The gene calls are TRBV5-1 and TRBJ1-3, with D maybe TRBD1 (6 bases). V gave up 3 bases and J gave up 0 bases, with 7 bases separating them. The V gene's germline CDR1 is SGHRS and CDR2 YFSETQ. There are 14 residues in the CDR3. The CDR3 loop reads CASSSTGSGNTIYF. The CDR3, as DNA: TGCGCCAGCAGCTCGACAGGCTCTGGAAACACCATATATTTT.

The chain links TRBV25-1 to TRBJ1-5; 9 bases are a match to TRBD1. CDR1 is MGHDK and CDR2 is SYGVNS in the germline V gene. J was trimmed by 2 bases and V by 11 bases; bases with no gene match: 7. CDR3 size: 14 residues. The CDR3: CASRDRDGNQPQHF. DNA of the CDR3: TGTGCCTCCAGGGACAGGGATGGCAATCAGCCCCAGCATTTT.

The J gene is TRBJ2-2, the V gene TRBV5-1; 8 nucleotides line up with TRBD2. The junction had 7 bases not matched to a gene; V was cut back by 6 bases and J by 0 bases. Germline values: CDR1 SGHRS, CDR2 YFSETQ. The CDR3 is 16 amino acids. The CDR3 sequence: CASTPRGGSNTGELFF. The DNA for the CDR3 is TGCGCCAGCACCCCACGCGGGGGGTCGAACACCGGGGAGCTGTTTTTT.

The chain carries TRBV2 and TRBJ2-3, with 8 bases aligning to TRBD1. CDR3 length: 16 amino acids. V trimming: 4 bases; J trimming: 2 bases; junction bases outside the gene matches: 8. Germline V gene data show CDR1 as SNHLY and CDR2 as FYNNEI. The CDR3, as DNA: TGTGCCAGCAGTGTCCGACAGGGGAAGACCACAGATACGCAGTATTTT. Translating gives CASSVRQGKTTDTQYF.

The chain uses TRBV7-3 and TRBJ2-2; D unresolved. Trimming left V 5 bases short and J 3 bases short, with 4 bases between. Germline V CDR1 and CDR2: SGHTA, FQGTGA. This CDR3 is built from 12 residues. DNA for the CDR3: TGTGCCAGCAGCCCTTACACCGGGGAGCTGTTTTTT. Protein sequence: CASSPYTGELFF.

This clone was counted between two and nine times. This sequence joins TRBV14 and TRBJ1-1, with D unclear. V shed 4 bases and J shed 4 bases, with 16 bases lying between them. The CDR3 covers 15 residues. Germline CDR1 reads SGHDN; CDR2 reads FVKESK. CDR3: CASSPLRTFGTEAFF. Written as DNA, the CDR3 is TGTGCCAGCAGCCCCCTCCGGACTTTCGGCACTGAAGCTTTCTTT.

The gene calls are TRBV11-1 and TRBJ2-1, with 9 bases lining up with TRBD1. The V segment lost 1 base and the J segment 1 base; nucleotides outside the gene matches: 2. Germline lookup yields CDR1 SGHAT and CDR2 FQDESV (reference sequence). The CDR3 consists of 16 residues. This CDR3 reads CASSLGGTGSYNEQFF. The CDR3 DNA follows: TGTGCCAGCAGCTTAGGCGGGACAGGGTCCTACAATGAGCAGTTCTTC.

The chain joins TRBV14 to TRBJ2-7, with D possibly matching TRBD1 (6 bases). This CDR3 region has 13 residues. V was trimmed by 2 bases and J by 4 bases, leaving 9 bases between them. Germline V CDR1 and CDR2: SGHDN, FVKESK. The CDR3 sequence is CASSQHRDYEQYF. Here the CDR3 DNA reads TGTGCCAGCAGCCAACACAGGGATTACGAGCAGTACTTC.

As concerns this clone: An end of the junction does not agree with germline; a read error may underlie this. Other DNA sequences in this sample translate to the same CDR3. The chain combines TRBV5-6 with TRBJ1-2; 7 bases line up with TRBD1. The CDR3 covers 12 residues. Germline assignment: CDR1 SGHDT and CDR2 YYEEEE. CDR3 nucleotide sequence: TGCGCCAGATCCGGGACAGACTATGGCTACACCTTC. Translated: CARSGTDYGYTF.

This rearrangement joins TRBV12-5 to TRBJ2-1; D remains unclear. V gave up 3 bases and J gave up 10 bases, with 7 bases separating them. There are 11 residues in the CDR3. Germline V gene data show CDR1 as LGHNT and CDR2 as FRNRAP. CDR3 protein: CASGFDLEQFF. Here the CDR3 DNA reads TGTGCTAGTGGTTTTGACTTGGAGCAGTTCTTC.

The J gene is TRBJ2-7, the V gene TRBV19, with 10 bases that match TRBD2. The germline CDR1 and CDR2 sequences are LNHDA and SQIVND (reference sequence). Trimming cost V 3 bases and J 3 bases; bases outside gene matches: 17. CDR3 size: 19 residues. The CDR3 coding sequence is TGTGCCAGTAGTATCACGTTCGGACTAGCGGACGCGGGACGCTACGAGCAGTACTTC. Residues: CASSITFGLADAGRYEQYF.

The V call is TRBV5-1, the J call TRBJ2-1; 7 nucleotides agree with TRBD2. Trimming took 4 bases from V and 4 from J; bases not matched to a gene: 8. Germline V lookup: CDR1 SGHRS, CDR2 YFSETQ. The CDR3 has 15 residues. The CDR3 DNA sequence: TGCGCCAGCAGCACTAGTATTAGCGGGTACAATGAGCAGTTCTTC. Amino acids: CASSTSISGYNEQFF. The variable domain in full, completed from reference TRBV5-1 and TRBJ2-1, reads KAGVTQTPRYLIKTRGQQVTLSCSPISGHRSVSWYQQTPGQGLQFLFEYFSETQRNKGNFPGRFSGRQFSNSRSEMNVSTLELGDSALYLCASSTSISGYNEQFFGPGTRLTVL.

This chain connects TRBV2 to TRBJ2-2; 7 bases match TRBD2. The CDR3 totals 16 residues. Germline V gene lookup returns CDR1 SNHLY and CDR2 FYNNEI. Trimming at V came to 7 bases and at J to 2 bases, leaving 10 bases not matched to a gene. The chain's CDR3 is CASNKEASGNTGELFF. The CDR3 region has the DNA TGTGCCAGCAACAAGGAGGCTAGCGGTAACACCGGGGAGCTGTTTTTT.